The 11 T cell receptor beta chains presented below share a single source sample, sequenced in a study of blood T cell repertoires in COVID-19. The method was immunoSEQ multiplex PCR; TCRdb's version includes in-frame clones alone and lacks a portion of them. The top ten clones hold around 12% of a sample with 20,000 or so clones, about nine tenths of them seen once. The sample consisted of peripheral blood. The receptor source for this set is a woman aged 80 or over with active or convalescent COVID-19.

The gene calls are TRBV19 and TRBJ1-1, with TRBD1 matching over 7 bases. Germline V gives CDR1 LNHDA, CDR2 SQIVND (reference sequence). CDR3 length: 18 residues. With V trimmed by 4 bases and J by 0 bases, 14 bases remained unmatched. CDR3 nucleotide sequence: TGTGCCAGTAGTAGGTCTTATCCGGGACAGCCGATGAACACTGAAGCTTTCTTT. It is translated as CASSRSYPGQPMNTEAFF.

The J gene is TRBJ1-4, the V gene TRBV2; 7 bases agree with TRBD1. The germline CDR1 and CDR2 sequences are SNHLY and FYNNEI. After removal of 5 bases from V and 0 bases from J, the junction contained 6 bases not matched to a gene. This CDR3 comprises 16 residues. The CDR3 protein is CASSRSTGATNEKLFF. CDR3 coding DNA: TGTGCCAGCAGTAGGTCTACAGGGGCAACTAATGAAAAACTGTTTTTT.

The J gene is TRBJ2-1, the V gene TRBV2, with D perhaps TRBD1 (5 bases). CDR1 is SNHLY and CDR2 is FYNNEI in the germline V gene. The V end lost 4 bases, the J end lost 3 bases, and 10 bases lay between the germline ends. This CDR3 is 14 amino acids long. The CDR3 DNA reads TGTGCCAGCAGTGGAAGGCAGGGCTACAATGAGCAGTTCTTC. The encoded protein is CASSGRQGYNEQFF.

Of note for this clone: One end of the junction is discordant with germline, which a read error may explain. The V gene is TRBV18, the J gene TRBJ1-5; 8 bases fit TRBD1. This CDR3 is 14 amino acids long. The germline V gene encodes CDR1 KGHSH and CDR2 LQKENI. DNA of the CDR3: TGTGCCAGCTCCCCACAGGGGGGGAGTCAGCCCCAGCATTTT. Residues: CASSPQGGSQPQHF.

CDR3 loop: CASSRGWMDSQNSPLHF. The CDR3 DNA sequence: TGCGCCAGCAGCCGGGGGTGGATGGACAGCCAGAATTCACCCCTCCACTTT. The chain combines TRBV4-1 with TRBJ1-6; D perhaps matches TRBD1 (6 bases). The CDR3 totals 17 residues. Trimming cost V 4 bases and J 7 bases, with 20 bases left between them. Per germline, CDR1 MGHRA and CDR2 YSYEKL.

In this sample, this clone turned up once. The chain is built from TRBV5-1 and TRBJ2-3; D not certain. The germline gives CDR1 SGHRS, CDR2 YFSETQ. The CDR3 runs 16 residues. V gave up 0 bases and J gave up 2 bases, with 13 bases separating them. CDR3 sequence: CASSLDHPGVTDTQYF. CDR3 sequence (DNA): TGCGCCAGCAGCTTGGACCACCCCGGAGTCACAGATACGCAGTATTTT.

This clone was observed a single time. This chain links TRBV29-1 with TRBJ2-3, with 10 bases matching TRBD1. Germline assignment: CDR1 SQVTM and CDR2 ANQGSEA. The ends lost 7 bases at V and 7 bases at J; junction bases unmatched: 17. The CDR3 is made up of 16 amino acids. The CDR3 loop is CSGRRQGAGPVYTQYF. As DNA, the CDR3 is TGCAGCGGGAGGCGACAGGGGGCGGGGCCCGTGTATACGCAGTATTTT.

This clone is a singleton in its sample. Relative to the germline gene, one junction end is altered; a read error may explain this. The genes are TRBV7-3 and TRBJ2-3, with D perhaps matching TRBD1 (6 bases). This CDR3 is 14 amino acids long. The germline CDR1 and CDR2 sequences are SGHTA and FQGTGA. The CDR3 is CASSLTTRGHTQYF. Written as DNA, the CDR3 is TGTGCCAGCAGCCTAACAACCAGGGGACATACGCAGTATTTT.

V gene TRBV29-1 combines with J gene TRBJ1-2; 9 bases align to TRBD1. Germline values: CDR1 SQVTM, CDR2 ANQGSEA. CDR3 length: 15 amino acids. J lost 2 bases, V lost 3 bases, and 7 bases had no gene match. The CDR3 is CSVDRGTGKNYGYTF. The DNA for the CDR3 is TGCAGCGTTGATCGTGGGACAGGGAAAAACTATGGCTACACCTTC. Together with reference TRBV29-1 and TRBJ1-2, the CDR3 gives the full variable domain: SAVISQKPSRDICQRGTSLTIQCQVDSQVTMMFWYRQQPGQSLTLIATANQGSEATYESGFVIDKFPISRPNLTFSTLTVSNMSPEDSSIYLCSVDRGTGKNYGYTFGSGTRLTVV.

The chain joins TRBV7-5 to TRBJ2-7; the table's D gene call, TRBD1, was not cross checked with the DNA. TRBV7-5 is shown as a pseudogene. This CDR3 spans 14 amino acids. This CDR3 is CARSYWDRSYEQYF. CDR3 coding DNA: TGTGCCAGAAGCTACTGGGACAGGAGCTACGAGCAGTACTTC.

The chain links TRBV6-1 to TRBJ2-3; D uncertain. Germline loops: CDR1 MNHNS, CDR2 SASEGT. The CDR3 is 15 residues long. The V end was cut by 2 bases, the J end by 2 bases, with 11 bases between. The CDR3 here is CASSENFGFTDTQYF. The CDR3 DNA sequence: TGTGCCAGCAGTGAAAACTTCGGTTTCACAGATACGCAGTATTTT.